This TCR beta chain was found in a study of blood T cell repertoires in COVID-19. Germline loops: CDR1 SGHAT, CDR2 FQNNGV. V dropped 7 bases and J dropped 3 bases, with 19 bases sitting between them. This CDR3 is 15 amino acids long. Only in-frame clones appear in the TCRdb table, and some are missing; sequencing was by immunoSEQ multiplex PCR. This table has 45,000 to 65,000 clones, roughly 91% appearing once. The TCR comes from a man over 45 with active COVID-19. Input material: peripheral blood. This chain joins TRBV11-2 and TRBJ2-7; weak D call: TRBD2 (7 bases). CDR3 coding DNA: TGTGCCAGCACCTTGGGAGGGGGGGAAGGCTACGAGCAGTACTTC. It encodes CASTLGGGEGYEQYF.